These 4 T cell receptor beta chains originate from one sample sequenced in a study of cytomegalovirus exposure and HLA in healthy donors. Both 60 Vbeta primers and 13 Jbeta primers went into the PCR. The protocol was immunoSEQ multiplex PCR, while the TCRdb copy is restricted to in-frame clones and leaves out a portion. This table holds about 190,000 clones, 80% found once. The sample was PBMCs. These receptors originate from a man aged 35 to 55 in good health and CMV-seropositive.

The V gene is TRBV27, the J gene TRBJ2-5, with 7 bases fitting TRBD2. The end of the DNA is better explained by TRBJ2-7, so the J call may be wrong. The CDR3 consists of 15 residues. CDR1 and CDR2 (germline): MNHEY, SMNVEV (reference sequence). The CDR3 region is CASTPWGGSSYEQYF. CDR3 bases: TGTGCCAGCACCCCGTGGGGGGGGAGCTCCTACGAGCAGTACTTC.

The rearrangement joins TRBV6-4 to TRBJ2-2; 9 bases match TRBD2. V was pared by 6 bases and J by 4 bases, with 9 bases of the junction left unmatched. Looked up from germline, CDR1 is MRHNA and CDR2 is SNTAGT. The CDR3 totals 16 residues. CDR3 sequence (DNA): TGTGCCAGCAGACAATTCGGGACTAGCAGCACCGGGGAGCTGTTTTTT. Protein product: CASRQFGTSSTGELFF.

Here the CDR3 DNA reads TGTGCCAGCAGGGGTTGGGCGGGGTCCTACGAGCAGTACTTC. As protein: CASRGWAGSYEQYF. The rearrangement joins TRBV7-2 to TRBJ2-7; perhaps TRBD2 as D (6 bases). There are 14 residues in the CDR3. The germline V gene encodes CDR1 SGHTA and CDR2 FQGNSA. V was pared by 6 bases and J by 1 base, with 13 bases between.

Of note for this clone: The same CDR3 is also encoded by other DNA sequences in this sample. The genes are TRBV27 and TRBJ2-1; a possible D gene is TRBD2 (6 bases). V lost 0 bases, J lost 2 bases, and 11 bases lay in between. The germline CDR1 and CDR2 sequences are MNHEY and SMNVEV (reference sequence). The CDR3 spans 16 residues. CDR3 bases: TGTGCCAGCAGTTTATCGGCGGGGCAGACCTACAATGAGCAGTTCTTC. It codes for CASSLSAGQTYNEQFF.